Listed here are 3 T cell receptor beta chains from one sample, sequenced in a study of low-dose radiotherapy and immunotherapy resistance in tumors. Time point defined: after trial treatment. Treatment of the sample: LDRT plus nivolumab, ipilimumab, low-dose cyclophosphamide and aspirin (RACIN trial). First-strand cDNA relied on TRAV- and TRBV-specific primers spanning alpha and beta chains. A constant-region primer paired with the V-primer adapter amplified TCRs over roughly 18 PCR cycles. One entry per CDR3 protein results from TCRdb running MiXCR on the reads. This table has more than 90,000 distinct CDR3 sequences, 20% appearing once. The sample here was PBMCs, taken after low-dose radiotherapy plus immunotherapy. Receptors originate from a male donor with prostate cancer.

In its sample, this clonotype was seen a few times. The V call is TRBV2, the J call TRBJ1-1, with D maybe TRBD1 (5 bases). This CDR3 has 16 amino acids. The ends were cut back, 5 bases at V and 1 base at J, with 17 bases in the middle. The germline gives CDR1 SNHLY, CDR2 FYNNEI. For the CDR3, the DNA is TGTGCCAGCAGTCAAAATTCGGGACGGGCGAACACTGAAGCTTTCTTT. It encodes CASSQNSGRANTEAFF.

In this sample, this clonotype turned up a few times. The V gene is TRBV6-1, the J gene TRBJ1-5, with D unclear. The CDR3 totals 11 residues. V dropped 4 bases and J dropped 7 bases, with 5 bases sitting between them. Germline V gene sequence: CDR1 MNHNS, CDR2 SASEGT. The CDR3 bases are TGTGCCAGCAGTGGGGAGCAGCCCCAGCATTTT. It codes for CASSGEQPQHF.

The table lists this clonotype with a few counts. CDR3 nucleotides: TGCGCCAGCAGCTTGGGCGGGTCAGGGGAAATCAATGAGCAGTTCTTC. Residues: CASSLGGSGEINEQFF. The chain employs TRBV5-1 and TRBJ2-1, with D tentatively TRBD1 (6 bases). Germline loops: CDR1 SGHRS, CDR2 YFSETQ. Trimming removed 0 bases from V and 6 bases from J, with 16 bases in between. The CDR3 spans 16 residues. Using reference TRBV5-1 and TRBJ2-1 for the parts outside the CDR3, the full variable domain is KAGVTQTPRYLIKTRGQQVTLSCSPISGHRSVSWYQQTPGQGLQFLFEYFSETQRNKGNFPGRFSGRQFSNSRSEMNVSTLELGDSALYLCASSLGGSGEINEQFFGPGTRLTVL.